The 26 T cell receptor beta chains below come from one sample, sequenced in a study of shared clonotypes between healthy human individuals. CD8 cells classed as naive were CD45RO-negative and positively selected for CCR7, excluding terminally differentiated effector memory CD45RA+ cells. Sequencing was performed with immunoSEQ multiplex PCR; in TCRdb, only in-frame clones are kept and a portion is missing. The data show some 1,900,000 clones, around 96% seen once. The sample consisted of naive CD8+ T cells sorted from blood. Every receptor here comes from a man aged 18 to 30 in good health.

The chain employs TRBV7-9 and TRBJ2-5; D not certain. Germline CDR1 and CDR2: SEHNR and FQNEAQ (reference sequence). CDR3 size: 10 residues. Trimming shortened V by 5 bases and J by 3 bases, and 1 base separated the two germline ends. The DNA of the CDR3 is TGTGCCAGCAGCAAAGAGACCCAGTACTTC. Its translation: CASSKETQYF.

The chain combines TRBV11-2 with TRBJ2-7; 8 nucleotides agree with TRBD2. The V and J ends lost 6 bases and 3 bases, in that order; junction bases with no gene match: 7. The CDR3 consists of 14 residues. Per the germline V gene, CDR1 is SGHAT and CDR2 is FQNNGV. In nucleotides, the CDR3 is TGTGCCAGCAGATGGGGACTAGGGCTCTACGAGCAGTACTTC. Translation: CASRWGLGLYEQYF.

The count of this clone is one. The V call is TRBV4-3, the J call TRBJ1-1, with a tentative D call TRBD1 (6 bases). The CDR3 runs to 15 residues. Germline V CDR1 and CDR2: LGHNA, YSLEER. Trimming left V 0 bases short and J 8 bases short, with 16 bases between. This CDR3 reads CASSQDGGGGREAFF. The CDR3 bases are TGCGCCAGCAGCCAAGACGGGGGAGGGGGTCGGGAAGCTTTCTTT.

In this sample, this clone turned up a few times. The identical CDR3 is also encoded by other nucleotide sequences in the sample. V is TRBV27 and J is TRBJ1-1; a possible D gene is TRBD1 (5 bases). The CDR3 spans 13 residues. Trimming removed 3 bases at V and 3 bases at J, with 8 bases between. Germline values: CDR1 MNHEY, CDR2 SMNVEV (reference sequence). The chain's CDR3 is CASSFGGDTEAFF. The CDR3 DNA reads as TGTGCCAGCAGTTTTGGGGGAGACACTGAAGCTTTCTTT.

CDR3: CASSSEGQGGSSPLHF. Here the CDR3 DNA reads TGCGCCAGCAGCTCGGAGGGACAGGGGGGCAGTTCACCCCTCCACTTT. V and J are TRBV5-1 and TRBJ1-6, with 11 bases identical to TRBD1. With 3 bases clipped from V and 9 bases from J, the junction kept 8 bases outside the gene matches. The germline gives CDR1 SGHRS, CDR2 YFSETQ. CDR3 length equals 16 residues. Together with reference TRBV5-1 and TRBJ1-6, the CDR3 gives the full variable domain: KAGVTQTPRYLIKTRGQQVTLSCSPISGHRSVSWYQQTPGQGLQFLFEYFSETQRNKGNFPGRFSGRQFSNSRSEMNVSTLELGDSALYLCASSSEGQGGSSPLHFGNGTRLTVT.

This clone has only one observation. This chain connects TRBV4-3 to TRBJ2-1; D tentatively fits TRBD1 or TRBD2 (5 bases each). Germline V lookup: CDR1 LGHNA, CDR2 YSLEER. V lost 5 bases and J 9 bases, leaving 11 bases between the germline ends. This CDR3 comprises 12 residues. CDR3 residues: CASSVRGSEQFF. The CDR3 DNA reads as TGCGCCAGCAGCGTACGGGGCAGTGAGCAGTTCTTC.

The V gene is TRBV6-1, the J gene TRBJ1-1; D is unresolved. V was cut by 4 bases and J by 2 bases, with 14 bases left in between. From germline, CDR1 is MNHNS and CDR2 SASEGT. The CDR3 spans 15 residues. The CDR3 DNA follows: TGTGCCAGCAGTGTTGGGAGAGTCCTTAACACTGAAGCTTTCTTT. The encoded protein is CASSVGRVLNTEAFF.

The genes are TRBV27 and TRBJ1-3, with D uncertain. V was trimmed by 5 bases and J by 0 bases, leaving 14 bases between them. Per the germline V gene, CDR1 is MNHEY and CDR2 is SMNVEV (reference sequence). This CDR3 is 16 amino acids long. The CDR3 is CASSTRTESSGNTIYF. The DNA for the CDR3 is TGTGCCAGCAGTACCCGGACGGAAAGCTCTGGAAACACCATATATTTT.

A word on this clone: Possible read error: a much larger clone is one base away. Other DNA sequences from this sample encode an identical CDR3 as well. The CDR3: CASSYGGTEAFF. CDR3 DNA: TGTGCCAGCAGTTACGGGGGTACTGAAGCTTTCTTT. The rearrangement links TRBV6-6 to TRBJ1-1, with a tentative D call TRBD1 (5 bases). The CDR3 runs to 12 residues. CDR1 is MNHNY, CDR2 SVGAGI, per germline (reference sequence). The V gene lost 2 bases and the J gene lost 5 bases, with 6 bases spanning the gap.

The V call is TRBV27, the J call TRBJ2-2, with D perhaps TRBD1 (6 bases). V lost 2 bases and J 8 bases, leaving 12 bases between the germline ends. CDR3 length: 14 amino acids. Looked up from germline, CDR1 is MNHEY and CDR2 is SMNVEV (reference sequence). The CDR3 DNA follows: TGTGCCAGCAGTTTAATCAGGGGTGGAGGGGAGCTGTTTTTT. Translating gives CASSLIRGGGELFF.

The chain links TRBV5-4 to TRBJ2-2, with D tentatively TRBD1 (6 bases). The CDR3 contains 15 residues. CDR1 and CDR2 from the germline V gene are SGHNT and YYREEE (reference sequence). The V gene lost 0 bases and the J gene lost 1 base, with 7 bases spanning the gap. This CDR3 is CASSLVTGNTGELFF. CDR3 DNA sequence: TGTGCCAGCAGCTTGGTGACAGGGAACACCGGGGAGCTGTTTTTT.

The gene calls are TRBV5-6 and TRBJ2-3; no definite D call. This CDR3 spans 16 amino acids. In germline, CDR1 is SGHDT, CDR2 YYEEEE. V was shortened by 4 bases and J by 4 bases, with 19 bases between the two germline ends. For the CDR3, the DNA is TGTGCCAGCAGCCTCCCACAAGAGGCCTTCCCAGATACGCAGTATTTT. This encodes CASSLPQEAFPDTQYF. Full variable domain (rest looked up from reference TRBV5-6 and TRBJ2-3): DAGVTQSPTHLIKTRGQQVTLRCSPKSGHDTVSWYQQALGQGPQFIFQYYEEEERQRGNFPDRFSGHQFPNYSSELNVNALLLGDSALYLCASSLPQEAFPDTQYFGPGTRLTVL.

The V gene is TRBV27, the J gene TRBJ2-5; the D gene is possibly TRBD1 (7 bases). V lost 5 bases and J lost 4, with 14 bases in between. The CDR3 runs to 14 residues. CDR1 is MNHEY and CDR2 is SMNVEV in the germline V gene (reference sequence). The CDR3 DNA reads TGTGCCAGCAGTCACCGACAGGGAGGAGAGACCCAGTACTTC. Translating gives CASSHRQGGETQYF.

The chain carries TRBV5-1 and TRBJ2-7; possibly TRBD2 for D (6 bases). The CDR3 sequence is 14 residues long. Germline V CDR1 and CDR2: SGHRS, YFSETQ. The germline V and J ends were trimmed by 4 bases and 3 bases, with 14 bases remaining between them. DNA of the CDR3: TGCGCCAGCAGCGCCCGGGGTAGCGGCTACGAGCAGTACTTC. Translating gives CASSARGSGYEQYF.

In this sample, this clone turned up once. The gene calls are TRBV13 and TRBJ2-7; TRBD1 matches at 8 bases. The junction had 10 bases not matched to a gene; V was cut back by 3 bases and J by 0 bases. Germline CDR1 and CDR2: PRHDT and FYEKMQ (reference sequence). This CDR3 comprises 17 residues. The CDR3 DNA reads TGTGCCAGCAGCTTTACACAGGGGGACTTTGCCTCCTACGAGCAGTACTTC. This encodes CASSFTQGDFASYEQYF.

This clone has a handful of counts. This rearrangement joins TRBV6-1 to TRBJ1-6; D is undetermined. Germline lookup yields CDR1 MNHNS and CDR2 SASEGT. This CDR3 is 15 amino acids long. The V end was cut by 7 bases, the J end by 8 bases, with 18 bases between. The CDR3 DNA follows: TGTGCCAGCACCACTGGAGAGGGTAGGGATTCACCCCTCCACTTT. The encoded protein is CASTTGEGRDSPLHF.

In regard to this clone: This specimen includes other DNA sequences encoding the same CDR3. CDR3 protein: CASSQDGSGYEQYF. CDR3 DNA sequence: TGCGCCAGCAGCCAAGACGGGAGTGGATACGAGCAGTACTTC. V gene TRBV4-3 combines with J gene TRBJ2-7, with D perhaps matching TRBD2 (6 bases). Trimming took 0 bases from V and 4 from J, leaving 10 bases between them. CDR1 is LGHNA, CDR2 YSLEER, per germline. CDR3 length: 14 residues.

The chain couples TRBV5-1 to TRBJ2-7; D is perhaps TRBD2 (6 bases). There are 14 residues in the CDR3. The germline gives CDR1 SGHRS, CDR2 YFSETQ. V was pared by 4 bases and J by 0 bases, with 11 bases between. The CDR3 reads CASSPEGISYEQYF. CDR3 in DNA: TGCGCCAGCAGCCCGGAGGGGATCTCCTACGAGCAGTACTTC.

Here the CDR3 reads CASSLATSGGRELFF. In nucleotides, the CDR3 is TGTGCCAGCAGCTTAGCGACTAGCGGGGGGCGGGAGCTGTTTTTT. The chain employs TRBV7-8 and TRBJ2-2, with TRBD2 matching over 13 bases. Germline V gives CDR1 SGHVS, CDR2 FQNEAQ. J lost 9 bases, V lost 0 bases, and 1 base had no gene match. The CDR3 spans 15 residues. Variable domain in full (rest from reference TRBV7-8 and TRBJ2-2): GAGVSQSPRYKVAKRGQDVALRCDPISGHVSLFWYQQALGQGPEFLTYFQNEAQLDKSGLPSDRFFAERPEGSVSTLKIQRTQQEDSAVYLCASSLATSGGRELFFGEGSRLTVL.

This chain's CDR3 is CASSPSMGEANYGYTF. The CDR3 nucleotides read TGTGCCAGCAGCCCCTCAATGGGTGAAGCTAACTATGGCTACACCTTC. V and J are TRBV27 and TRBJ1-2; unclear D gene. The V and J ends lost 6 bases and 0 bases respectively, with 17 bases between them. CDR3 length equals 16 residues. The germline V gene has CDR1 MNHEY and CDR2 SMNVEV (reference sequence).

This clone was seen a single time. The J gene is TRBJ2-7, the V gene TRBV5-5; no clear D gene. CDR3 length: 13 amino acids. V dropped 4 bases and J dropped 2 bases, with 10 bases sitting between them. Germline V gene data show CDR1 as SGHKS and CDR2 as YYEKEE (reference sequence). CDR3 loop: CASSTGLTYEQYF. CDR3 coding DNA: TGTGCCAGCAGCACCGGGCTAACCTACGAGCAGTACTTC.

For this clone: Relative to the germline gene, one junction end is altered; a read error may explain this. This chain joins TRBV7-7 and TRBJ2-1, with 13 bases fitting TRBD2. Germline-derived CDR1 and CDR2 are SSHAT and FNYEAQ (reference sequence). The CDR3 has 15 residues. The CDR3 bases are TGTGCTAGCAGCGCCCACACTAGCGGGAGGGCCGAGCAGTTCTTC. Protein: CASSAHTSGRAEQFF.

This clone occurred once. In the same sample, other DNA sequences code for this CDR3. The V gene is TRBV4-2, the J gene TRBJ1-1; D is undetermined. The CDR3 covers 14 residues. Germline V gives CDR1 LGHNA, CDR2 YNFKEQ. Deletions cut 0 bases from V and 3 bases from J, with 8 bases between. The CDR3 region is CASSQETGYTEAFF. The CDR3 nucleotides read TGTGCCAGCAGCCAAGAAACGGGCTACACTGAAGCTTTCTTT.

The rearrangement uses TRBV9 and TRBJ1-3; D gene uncertain. Germline values: CDR1 SGDLS, CDR2 YYNGEE. V was cut by 4 bases and J by 4 bases, with 6 bases left in between. This CDR3 contains 12 residues. For the CDR3, the DNA is TGTGCCAGCAGCCCCGAAGGAAACACCATATATTTT. Encoded protein: CASSPEGNTIYF.

The V call is TRBV6-6, the J call TRBJ2-2; no reliable D call. CDR3 length: 14 residues. The ends were cut back, 5 bases at V and 8 bases at J, with 15 bases in the middle. CDR1 MNHNY and CDR2 SVGAGI come from the germline V gene (reference sequence). Written as DNA, the CDR3 is TGTGCCAGCAGTCAAGATCCTCAGTCAGGGGAGCTGTTTTTT. It specifies CASSQDPQSGELFF.

The gene calls are TRBV5-5 and TRBJ2-7; 8 bases align to TRBD1. The CDR3 runs 16 residues. J gave up 3 bases and V 3 bases, and 11 bases lay outside the gene matches. CDR1 is SGHKS, CDR2 YYEKEE, per germline (reference sequence). The CDR3 nucleotides read TGTGCCAGCAGCTCACCAAACAGGGGGTCTAACTACGAGCAGTACTTC. It codes for CASSSPNRGSNYEQYF.